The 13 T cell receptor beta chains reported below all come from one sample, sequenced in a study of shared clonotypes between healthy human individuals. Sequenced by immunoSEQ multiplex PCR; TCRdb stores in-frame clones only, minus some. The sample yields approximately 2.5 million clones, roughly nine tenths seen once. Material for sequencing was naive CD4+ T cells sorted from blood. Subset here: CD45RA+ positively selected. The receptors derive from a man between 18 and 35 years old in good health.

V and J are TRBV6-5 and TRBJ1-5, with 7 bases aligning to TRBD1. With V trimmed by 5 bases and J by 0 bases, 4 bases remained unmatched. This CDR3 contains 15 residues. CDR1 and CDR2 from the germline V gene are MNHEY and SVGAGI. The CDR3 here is CASSPRDSSNQPQHF. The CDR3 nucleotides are TGTGCCAGCAGTCCCCGGGACAGTAGCAATCAGCCCCAGCATTTT.

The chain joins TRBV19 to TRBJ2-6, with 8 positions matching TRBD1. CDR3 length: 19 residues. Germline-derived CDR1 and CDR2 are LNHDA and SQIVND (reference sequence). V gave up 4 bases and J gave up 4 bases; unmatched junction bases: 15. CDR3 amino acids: CASSSLGAGGSTGANVLTF. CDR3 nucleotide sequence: TGTGCCAGTAGTAGCCTCGGGGCAGGGGGCAGTACCGGGGCCAACGTCCTGACTTTC.

CDR3 DNA sequence: TGTGCCAGCAGCTTTGACAGGCCCTCCGAAAACACCATATATTTT. It specifies CASSFDRPSENTIYF. The gene calls are TRBV7-2 and TRBJ1-3; D may be TRBD1 (6 bases). The CDR3 totals 15 residues. Germline CDR1 and CDR2: SGHTA and FQGNSA. V was cut by 3 bases and J by 6 bases, with 15 bases left in between. Supplemented by reference TRBV7-2 and TRBJ1-3, the full variable domain reads GAGVSQSPSNKVTEKGKDVELRCDPISGHTALYWYRQSLGQGLEFLIYFQGNSAPDKSGLPSDRFSAERTGGSVSTLTIQRTQQEDSAVYLCASSFDRPSENTIYFGEGSWLTVV.

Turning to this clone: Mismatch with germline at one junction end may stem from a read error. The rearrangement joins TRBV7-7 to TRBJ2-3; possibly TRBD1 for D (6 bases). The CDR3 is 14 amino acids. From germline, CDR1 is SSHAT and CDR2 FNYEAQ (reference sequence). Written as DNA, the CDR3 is TGTGCTAGCAGCTTAGGGGGTACCACAGATACGCAGTATTTT. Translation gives CASSLGGTTDTQYF.

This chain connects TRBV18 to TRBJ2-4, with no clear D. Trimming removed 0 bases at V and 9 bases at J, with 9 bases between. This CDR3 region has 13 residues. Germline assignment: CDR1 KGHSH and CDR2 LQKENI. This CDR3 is CASSPPGRGIQYF. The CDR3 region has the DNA TGTGCCAGCTCACCACCGGGCAGAGGCATTCAGTACTTC.

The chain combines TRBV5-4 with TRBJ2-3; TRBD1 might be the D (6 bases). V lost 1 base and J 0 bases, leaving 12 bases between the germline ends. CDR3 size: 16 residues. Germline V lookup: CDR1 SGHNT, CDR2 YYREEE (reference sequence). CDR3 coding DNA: TGTGCCAGCAGCTTGAGGGGGATCCCTAGCACAGATACGCAGTATTTT. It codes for CASSLRGIPSTDTQYF. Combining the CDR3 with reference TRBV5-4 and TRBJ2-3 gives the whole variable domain ETGVTQSPTHLIKTRGQQVTLRCSSQSGHNTVSWYQQALGQGPQFIFQYYREEENGRGNFPPRFSGLQFPNYSSELNVNALELDDSALYLCASSLRGIPSTDTQYFGPGTRLTVL.

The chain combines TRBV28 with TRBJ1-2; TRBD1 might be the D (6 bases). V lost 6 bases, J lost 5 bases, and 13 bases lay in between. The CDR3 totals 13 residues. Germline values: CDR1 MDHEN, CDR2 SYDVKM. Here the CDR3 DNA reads TGTGCCAGCAGAGGGACATCTAGTTATGGCTACACCTTC. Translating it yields CASRGTSSYGYTF.

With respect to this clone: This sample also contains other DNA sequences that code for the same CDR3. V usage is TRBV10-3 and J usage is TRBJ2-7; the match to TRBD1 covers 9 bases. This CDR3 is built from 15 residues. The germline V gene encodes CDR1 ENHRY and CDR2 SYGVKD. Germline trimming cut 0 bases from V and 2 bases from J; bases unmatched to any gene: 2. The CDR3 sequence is CAISESGQGTYEQYF. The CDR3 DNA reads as TGTGCCATCAGTGAGTCGGGACAGGGAACCTACGAGCAGTACTTC.

CDR3 DNA sequence: TGTGCCAGCTCACCACCGAGGGATTCGGGTTCACCCCTCCACTTT. Residues: CASSPPRDSGSPLHF. The V and J genes are TRBV18 and TRBJ1-6; no clear D gene. From germline, CDR1 is KGHSH and CDR2 LQKENI. Trimming took off 0 bases at V and 9 bases at J, with 12 bases between the two ends. The CDR3 is 15 residues long.

Written as DNA, the CDR3 is TGTGCCTGGGGGGAGGGGGGTAGCACAGATACGCAGTATTTT. Translating gives CAWGEGGSTDTQYF. The genes are TRBV30 and TRBJ2-3, with a tentative D call TRBD2 (7 bases). Deletions cut 5 bases from V and 0 bases from J, with 12 bases between. Germline CDR1 is GTSNPN and CDR2 is SVGIG (reference sequence). The CDR3 runs 14 residues.

The chain's CDR3 is CAITTGGFSEAFF. The CDR3 nucleotides are TGTGCCATTACGACAGGGGGCTTTTCTGAAGCTTTCTTT. The V and J genes are TRBV2 and TRBJ1-1; 10 bases fit TRBD1. Per the germline V gene, CDR1 is SNHLY and CDR2 is FYNNEI. With V trimmed by 10 bases and J by 6 bases, 8 bases remained unmatched. This CDR3 has 13 amino acids. Looking up the rest from reference TRBV2 and TRBJ1-1 gives the full variable domain: EPEVTQTPSHQVTQMGQEVILRCVPISNHLYFYWYRQILGQKVEFLVSFYNNEISEKSEIFDDQFSVERPDGSNFTLKIRSTKLEDSAMYFCAITTGGFSEAFFGQGTRLTVV.

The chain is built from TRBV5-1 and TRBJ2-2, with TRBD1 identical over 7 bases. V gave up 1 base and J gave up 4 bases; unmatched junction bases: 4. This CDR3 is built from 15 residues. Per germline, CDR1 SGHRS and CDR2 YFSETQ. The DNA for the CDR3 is TGCGCCAGCAGCTTGTTGGGACAGCCCACCGGGGAGCTGTTTTTT. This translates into CASSLLGQPTGELFF.

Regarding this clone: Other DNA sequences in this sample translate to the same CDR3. The CDR3 nucleotides are TGTGCCAGCTCACCACCCGGCTCTGGAAACACCATATATTTT. It translates to CASSPPGSGNTIYF. The rearrangement uses TRBV18 and TRBJ1-3; no reliable D call. V was pared by 0 bases and J by 0 bases, with 3 bases between. This CDR3 is 14 amino acids long. The germline CDR1 and CDR2 sequences are KGHSH and LQKENI. Looking up the rest from reference TRBV18 and TRBJ1-3 gives the full variable domain: NAGVMQNPRHLVRRRGQEARLRCSPMKGHSHVYWYRQLPEEGLKFMVYLQKENIIDESGMPKERFSAEFPKEGPSILRIQQVVRGDSAAYFCASSPPGSGNTIYFGEGSWLTVV.